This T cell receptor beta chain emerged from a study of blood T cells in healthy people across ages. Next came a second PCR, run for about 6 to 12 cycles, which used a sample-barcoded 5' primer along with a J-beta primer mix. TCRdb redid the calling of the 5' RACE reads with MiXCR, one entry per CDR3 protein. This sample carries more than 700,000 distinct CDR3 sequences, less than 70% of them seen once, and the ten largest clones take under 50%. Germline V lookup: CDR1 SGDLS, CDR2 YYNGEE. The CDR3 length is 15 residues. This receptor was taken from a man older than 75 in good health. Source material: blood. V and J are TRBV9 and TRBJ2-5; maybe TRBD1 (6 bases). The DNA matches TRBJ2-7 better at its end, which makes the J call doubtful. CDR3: CASSPRDTLSYEQYF. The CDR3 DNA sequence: TGTGCCAGCAGCCCCCGGGACACCCTATCTTACGAGCAGTACTTC.